This TCR beta chain comes out of a study of blood T cells in healthy people across ages. The study, taken as a whole, reports: Estimated diversity across one million T cells was deemed an underestimate. Among long-lived donors, naive CD4+ cells were more numerous and diversity higher than in aged donors. TCR beta diversity per million T cells fell roughly linearly with age.

It was with a sample-barcoded 5' primer and a J-beta primer mix that a second PCR of roughly 7 to 12 cycles was run. TCRdb analysed the 5' RACE reads with MiXCR anew, one entry per CDR3 protein. The data hold fewer than 2,000,000 distinct CDR3 sequences, with approximately 39% observed a single time. Samples each yielded at least 5 micrograms of total RNA. V shed 0 bases and J 3 bases; nucleotides not matched to a gene: 7. This CDR3 is 16 amino acids long. Germline values: CDR1 LGHNA, CDR2 YNFKEQ. This clonotype was detected only a few times. The antigen is undetermined. Sequenced input: blood. The J gene is TRBJ2-7, the V gene TRBV4-2, with 8 bases identical to TRBD1. The source of this sequence is a human donor in good health. The CDR3 region is CASSQELQGAYYEQYF. The CDR3 coding sequence is TGTGCCAGCAGCCAAGAGTTGCAGGGGGCCTACTACGAGCAGTACTTC.